This T cell receptor (beta chain) was sequenced during a study of human T cells and chemical hapten exposure. Study-wide background: Upper inner arm skin measuring about 2 cm by about 2 cm received 2% DPC for sensitization.

Time point reported: pre-sensitization, week 0. Documented treatment: therapeutic diphenylcyclopropenone sensitization with weekly scalp DPC. Alopecia patients between 18 and 70 years old and suitable for DPC were used as donors. A note on this clonotype: The antigen remains unidentified.

TCRdb itself ran the RACE reads through MiXCR, one entry per CDR3 protein. The repertoire holds about 120,000 distinct CDR3 sequences, with 13% as singletons. Overall study results and limits: Among expanded TCRs, significantly more large CDR3 similarity clusters formed than among controls.

Trimming removed 0 bases at V and 3 bases at J, with 8 bases between. Germline V gives CDR1 MNHEY, CDR2 SVGAGI. The CDR3 length is 14 residues. The chain links TRBV6-5 to TRBJ1-1; no firm D call. The TCR sequence derives from a woman aged 18-30 years with alopecia areata. Some clones in this sample may be carry-over from other donors' samples. The source was whole blood, collected in connection with sensitization to the hapten diphenylcyclopropenone (DPC). CDR3 residues: CASSYSVEHTEAFF. The DNA for the CDR3 is TGTGCCAGCAGTTACTCGGTTGAACACACTGAAGCTTTCTTT.